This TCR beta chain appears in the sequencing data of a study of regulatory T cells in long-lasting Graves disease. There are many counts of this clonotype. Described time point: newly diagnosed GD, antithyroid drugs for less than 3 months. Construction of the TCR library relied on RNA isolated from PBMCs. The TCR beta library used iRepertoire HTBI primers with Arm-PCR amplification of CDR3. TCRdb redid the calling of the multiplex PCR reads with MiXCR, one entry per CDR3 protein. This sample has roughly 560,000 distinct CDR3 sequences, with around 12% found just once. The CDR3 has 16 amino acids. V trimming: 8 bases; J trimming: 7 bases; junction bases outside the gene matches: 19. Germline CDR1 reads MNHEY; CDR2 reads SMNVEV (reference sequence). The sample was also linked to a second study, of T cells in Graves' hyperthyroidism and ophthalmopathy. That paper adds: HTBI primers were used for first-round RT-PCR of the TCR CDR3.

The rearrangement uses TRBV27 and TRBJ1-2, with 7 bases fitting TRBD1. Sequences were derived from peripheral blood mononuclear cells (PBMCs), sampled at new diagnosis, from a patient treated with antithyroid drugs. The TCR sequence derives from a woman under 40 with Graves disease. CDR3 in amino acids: CASGVIGTYRGGGYTF. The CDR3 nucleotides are TGTGCCAGCGGTGTAATCGGGACCTACAGGGGAGGTGGCTACACCTTC.